This section outlines one T cell receptor (beta chain) sequence together with its context. The entry originates in a study of blood T cell repertoires in COVID-19. Across the study: Donors in the United States, Italy and Spain gave samples during acute or convalescent COVID-19.

CDR3 length: 15 residues. Germline V lookup: CDR1 SNHLY, CDR2 FYNNEI. Trimming took 6 bases from V and 5 from J, leaving 18 bases between them. Per the study methods: Using reference gene primer amplification, nucleated cell counts were estimated. The table came from immunoSEQ multiplex PCR; TCRdb's copy has only in-frame clones and leaves some out. D and trimming were read from the DNA, whereas the V and J calls and clone size are those reported in that table. The sample includes 250,000 to 300,000 clones, 70% to 90% of them seen just once. Participants reported their clinical history, and cohort assignment relied on those reports. The study counted Cohort 3 donors as recovered given two negative PCRs, clearance, or symptom resolution.

The chain is built from TRBV2 and TRBJ2-3, with D possibly TRBD1 on 6 matching bases. The clonotype was recovered from a woman between 50 and 59 years old who had recovered from COVID-19. The sample was PBMCs or T cells enriched from blood (not recorded which). Here the CDR3 reads CASRGDISRGDTQYF. For the CDR3, the DNA is TGTGCCAGCAGGGGGGACATATCCCGTGGAGATACGCAGTATTTT.